This T cell receptor beta chain appears in the sequencing data of a study of cytomegalovirus exposure and HLA in healthy donors. Some clones are missing from TCRdb's copy, which holds only in-frame ones; the method was immunoSEQ multiplex PCR. This sample has just under 75,000 clones, with roughly 93% found just once. Among the 100 to 150 subjects of the validation cohort, separate from the 666-subject first cohort, were the donors. The specimen was PBMCs. This receptor was identified in a woman younger than 35 in good health and CMV-seropositive.

CDR3 nucleotide sequence: TGTGCCATCAGTGAGAAGGGCACGGGGAGCGACGAGCAGTACTTC. Amino acids: CAISEKGTGSDEQYF. The chain combines TRBV10-3 with TRBJ2-7, with D perhaps matching TRBD2 (5 bases). Trimming left V 2 bases short and J 5 bases short, with 16 bases between. CDR3 length: 15 residues. Germline V gene lookup returns CDR1 ENHRY and CDR2 SYGVKD.